Listed here is a single TCR beta chain. Here immunoSEQ multiplex PCR was the method, and the copy in TCRdb shows in-frame clones only, minus some. The top ten clones hold approximately 1.2% of a sample with some 63,000 clones, 89% of them seen once. This sample was taken from a study of cytomegalovirus exposure and HLA in healthy donors. V dropped 9 bases and J dropped 2 bases, with 12 bases sitting between them. The CDR3 runs to 13 residues. Per the germline V gene, CDR1 is PRHDT and CDR2 is FYEKMQ (reference sequence). This clonotype was sampled from a woman aged 18 to 35 in good health and CMV-seronegative. The sample taken for sequencing was PBMCs. The chain couples TRBV13 to TRBJ2-3, with TRBD2 as a possible D gene (5 bases). CDR3 protein: CASQLENTDTQYF. As DNA, the CDR3 is TGTGCCAGTCAACTAGAGAACACAGATACGCAGTATTTT. The whole variable domain, filled in from reference TRBV13 and TRBJ2-3, reads AAGVIQSPRHLIKEKRETATLKCYPIPRHDTVYWYQQGPGQDPQFLISFYEKMQSDKGSIPDRFSAQQFSDYHSELNMSSLELGDSALYFCASQLENTDTQYFGPGTRLTVL.